This T cell receptor beta chain was recorded in a study of identical twins. Whole-study results and caveats: Not following the same donors, the study drew its conclusions from cross-sectional statistical analysis. While abundant cord blood beta clonotypes carried fewer insertions, memory repertoires showed no such pattern.

Germline V CDR1 and CDR2: MNHEY, SVGAGI. With 0 bases removed from V and 4 bases from J, the gap between germline ends came to 9 bases. The CDR3 length is 14 residues. This clonotype was counted only a few times. Its antigen is currently unknown. Through template switching, a universal primer site was introduced, and the cDNA contained unique molecular identifiers. TCRdb itself ran the 5' RACE reads through MiXCR, one entry per CDR3 protein. This repertoire shows a few hundred thousand distinct CDR3 sequences, roughly 15% found once; its top ten account for 0.44%. These same data were also listed under a study on yellow fever vaccine responses in identical twins.

Sequencing was carried out using CD4+ T cells sorted from blood. This clonotype was sampled from a woman aged 18-35 years in good health. The V call is TRBV6-5, the J call TRBJ1-1, with a possible D match to TRBD1 (5 bases). The chain's CDR3 is CASSYSQGSTEAFF. CDR3 nucleotide sequence: TGTGCCAGCAGTTACTCCCAGGGCTCCACTGAAGCTTTCTTT.